Below, one T cell receptor (beta chain) is given with its context. The sample belongs to a study of blood T cell repertoires in COVID-19. This CDR3 comprises 13 residues. Trimming took 4 bases from V and 3 from J, leaving 9 bases between them. Germline V gene lookup returns CDR1 SGHRS and CDR2 YFSETQ. Per the authors' pipeline: The authors estimated nucleated cell counts from reference gene primer amplification. Profiling relied on immunoSEQ multiplex PCR, and the TCRdb table lists in-frame clones only, not all of them. V and J calls and clone size are as listed in that table; D and trimming were resolved from the DNA. The sample carries tens of thousands of clones, 80% to 90% recorded once.

The origin of this receptor is a man in his 70s with active or convalescent COVID-19. The sequencing sample was made of peripheral blood. The chain joins TRBV5-1 to TRBJ2-3; D not resolved. The CDR3 here is CASSHDSTDTQYF. DNA for the CDR3: TGCGCCAGCAGCCACGACTCAACAGATACGCAGTATTTT. The full variable domain, its missing parts supplied by reference TRBV5-1 and TRBJ2-3, is KAGVTQTPRYLIKTRGQQVTLSCSPISGHRSVSWYQQTPGQGLQFLFEYFSETQRNKGNFPGRFSGRQFSNSRSEMNVSTLELGDSALYLCASSHDSTDTQYFGPGTRLTVL.